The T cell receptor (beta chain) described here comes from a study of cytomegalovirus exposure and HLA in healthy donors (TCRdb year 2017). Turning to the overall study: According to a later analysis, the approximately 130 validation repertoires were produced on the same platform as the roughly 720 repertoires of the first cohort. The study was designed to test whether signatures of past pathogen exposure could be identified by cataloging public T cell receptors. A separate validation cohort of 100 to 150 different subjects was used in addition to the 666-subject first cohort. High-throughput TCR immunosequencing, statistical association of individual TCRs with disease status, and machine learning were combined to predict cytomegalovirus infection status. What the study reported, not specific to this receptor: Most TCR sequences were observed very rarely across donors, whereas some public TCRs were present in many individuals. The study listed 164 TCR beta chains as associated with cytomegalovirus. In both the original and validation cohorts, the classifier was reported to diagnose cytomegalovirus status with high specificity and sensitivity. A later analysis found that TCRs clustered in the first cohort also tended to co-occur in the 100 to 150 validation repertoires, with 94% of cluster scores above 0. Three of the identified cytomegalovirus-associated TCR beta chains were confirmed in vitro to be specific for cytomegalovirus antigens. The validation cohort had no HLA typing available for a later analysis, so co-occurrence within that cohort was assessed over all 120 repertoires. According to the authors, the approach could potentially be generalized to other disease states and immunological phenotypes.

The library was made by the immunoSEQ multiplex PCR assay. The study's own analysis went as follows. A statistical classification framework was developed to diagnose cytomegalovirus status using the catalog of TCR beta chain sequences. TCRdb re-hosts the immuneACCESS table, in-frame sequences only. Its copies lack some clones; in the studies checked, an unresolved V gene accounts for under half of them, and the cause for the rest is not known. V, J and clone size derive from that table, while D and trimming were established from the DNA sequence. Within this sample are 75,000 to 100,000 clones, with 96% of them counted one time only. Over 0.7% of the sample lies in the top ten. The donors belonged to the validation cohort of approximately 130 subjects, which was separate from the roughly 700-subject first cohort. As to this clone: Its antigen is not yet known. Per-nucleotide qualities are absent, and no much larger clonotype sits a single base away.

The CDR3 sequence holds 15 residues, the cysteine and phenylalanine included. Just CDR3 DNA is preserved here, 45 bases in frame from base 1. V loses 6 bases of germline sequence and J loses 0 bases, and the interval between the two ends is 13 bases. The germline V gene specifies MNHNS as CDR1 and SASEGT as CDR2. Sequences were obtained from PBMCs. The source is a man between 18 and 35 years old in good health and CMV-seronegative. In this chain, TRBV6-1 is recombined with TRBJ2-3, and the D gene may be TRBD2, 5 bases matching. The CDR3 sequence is CASSPSRGSTDTQYF. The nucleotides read TGTGCCAGCAGCCCATCCCGGGGAAGCACAGATACGCAGTATTTT.